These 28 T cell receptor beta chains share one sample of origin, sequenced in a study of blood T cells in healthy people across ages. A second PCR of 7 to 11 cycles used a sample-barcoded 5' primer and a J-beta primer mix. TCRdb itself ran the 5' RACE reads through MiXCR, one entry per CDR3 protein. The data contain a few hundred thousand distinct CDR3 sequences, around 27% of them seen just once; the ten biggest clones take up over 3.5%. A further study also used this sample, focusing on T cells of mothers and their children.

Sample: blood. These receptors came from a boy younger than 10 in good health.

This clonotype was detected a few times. The chain's CDR3 is CASSWGMARDDIQYF. CDR3 sequence (DNA): TGCGCCAGCAGCTGGGGTATGGCCAGGGATGACATTCAGTACTTC. The chain couples TRBV5-1 to TRBJ2-4, with D possibly matching TRBD1 (5 bases). Trimming removed 3 bases at V and 8 bases at J, with 18 bases between. Germline assignment: CDR1 SGHRS and CDR2 YFSETQ. There are 15 residues in the CDR3.

The DNA for the CDR3 is TGTGCCAGCAGTGAAAGGTTGCTGTTCTCTGGAAACACCATATATTTT. Residues: CASSERLLFSGNTIYF. V gene TRBV6-1 combines with J gene TRBJ1-3; no clear D. V was trimmed by 2 bases and J by 0 bases, leaving 11 bases between them. Germline values: CDR1 MNHNS, CDR2 SASEGT. There are 16 residues in the CDR3.

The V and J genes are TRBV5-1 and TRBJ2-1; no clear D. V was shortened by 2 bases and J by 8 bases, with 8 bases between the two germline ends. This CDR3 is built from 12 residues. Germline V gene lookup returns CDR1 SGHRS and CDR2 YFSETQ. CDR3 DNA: TGCGCCAGCAGCTTTAGGTGGGATGAGCAGTTCTTC. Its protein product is CASSFRWDEQFF.

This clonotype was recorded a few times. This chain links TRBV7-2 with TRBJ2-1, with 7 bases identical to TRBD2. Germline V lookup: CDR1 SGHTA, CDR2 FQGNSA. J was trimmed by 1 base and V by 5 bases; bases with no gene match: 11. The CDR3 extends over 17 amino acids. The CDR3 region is CASSPWEGVQSYNEQFF. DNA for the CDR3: TGTGCCAGCAGCCCCTGGGAGGGAGTCCAATCCTACAATGAGCAGTTCTTC.

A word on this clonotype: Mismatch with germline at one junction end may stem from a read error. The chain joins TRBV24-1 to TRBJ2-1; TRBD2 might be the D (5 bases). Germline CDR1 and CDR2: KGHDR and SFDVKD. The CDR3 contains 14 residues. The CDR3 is CATSVPGVTDEQSF. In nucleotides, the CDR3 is TGTGCCACCAGTGTCCCCGGGGTTACGGATGAGCAGTCCTTC.

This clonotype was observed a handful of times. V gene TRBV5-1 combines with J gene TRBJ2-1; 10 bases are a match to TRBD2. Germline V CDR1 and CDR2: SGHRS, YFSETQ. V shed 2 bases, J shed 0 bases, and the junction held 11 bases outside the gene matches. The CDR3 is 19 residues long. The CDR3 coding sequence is TGCGCCAGCAGCTTTCCAGCGGGGGGGCCAGAGAACTCCTACAATGAGCAGTTCTTC. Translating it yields CASSFPAGGPENSYNEQFF.

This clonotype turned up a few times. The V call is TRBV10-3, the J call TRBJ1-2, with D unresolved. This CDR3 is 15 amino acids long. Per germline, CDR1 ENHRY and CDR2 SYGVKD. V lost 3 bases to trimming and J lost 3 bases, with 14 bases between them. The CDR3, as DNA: TGTGCCATCAGTGAAGTTGTCGGGAGTGACTATGGCTACACCTTC. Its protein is CAISEVVGSDYGYTF.

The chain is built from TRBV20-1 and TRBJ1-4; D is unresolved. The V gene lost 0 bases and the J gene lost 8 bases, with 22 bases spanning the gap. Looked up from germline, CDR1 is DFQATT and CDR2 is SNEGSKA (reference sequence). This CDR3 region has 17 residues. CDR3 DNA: TGCAGTGCTAGAGACTCACTAAACAGATATAACCACGAAAAACTGTTTTTT. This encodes CSARDSLNRYNHEKLFF.

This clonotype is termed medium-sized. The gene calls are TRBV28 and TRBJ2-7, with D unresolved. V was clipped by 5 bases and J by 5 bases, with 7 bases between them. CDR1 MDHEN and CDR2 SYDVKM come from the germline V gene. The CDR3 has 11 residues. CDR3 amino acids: CASSTPDEQYF. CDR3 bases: TGTGCCAGCAGTACCCCCGACGAGCAGTACTTC.

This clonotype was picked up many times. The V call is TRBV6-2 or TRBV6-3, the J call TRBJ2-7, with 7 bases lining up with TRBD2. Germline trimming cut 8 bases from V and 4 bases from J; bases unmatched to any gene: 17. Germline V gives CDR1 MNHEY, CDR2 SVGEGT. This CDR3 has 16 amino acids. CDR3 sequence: CASRPLRGSSYYEQYF. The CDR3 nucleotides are TGTGCCAGCCGCCCCCTTCGCGGGAGCTCATATTACGAGCAGTACTTC.

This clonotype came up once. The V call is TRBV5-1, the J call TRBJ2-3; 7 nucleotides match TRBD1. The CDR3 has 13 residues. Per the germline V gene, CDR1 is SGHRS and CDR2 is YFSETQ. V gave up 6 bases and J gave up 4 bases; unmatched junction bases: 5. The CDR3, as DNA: TGCGCCAGCAATTTACAGGGGTCAGATACGCAGTATTTT. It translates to CASNLQGSDTQYF.

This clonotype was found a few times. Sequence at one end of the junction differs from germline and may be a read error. For the CDR3, the DNA is TGCGCCAGCAGGAATTGGGGTAGCACAGATACGCAGTGTTTT. Its translation is CASRNWGSTDTQCF. This chain uses TRBV10-2 with TRBJ2-3; D gene ambiguous. This CDR3 has 14 amino acids. Germline values: CDR1 WSHSY, CDR2 SAAADI.

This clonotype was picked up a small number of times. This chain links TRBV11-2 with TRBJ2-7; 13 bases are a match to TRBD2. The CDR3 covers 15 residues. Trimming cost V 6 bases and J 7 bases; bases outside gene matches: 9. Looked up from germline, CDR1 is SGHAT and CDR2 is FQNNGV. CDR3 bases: TGTGCCAGCAGTAGGACTAGCGGGGGCCCCGGGGAGCAGTACTTC. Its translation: CASSRTSGGPGEQYF.

The CDR3 region is CSARPISYTDTQYF. In DNA, the CDR3 is TGCAGTGCTCGGCCAATATCATATACAGATACGCAGTATTTT. The chain recombines TRBV20-1 with TRBJ2-3; D not resolved. With 5 bases removed from V and 3 bases from J, the gap between germline ends came to 15 bases. CDR3 length: 14 amino acids. Germline V gene sequence: CDR1 DFQATT, CDR2 SNEGSKA (reference sequence).

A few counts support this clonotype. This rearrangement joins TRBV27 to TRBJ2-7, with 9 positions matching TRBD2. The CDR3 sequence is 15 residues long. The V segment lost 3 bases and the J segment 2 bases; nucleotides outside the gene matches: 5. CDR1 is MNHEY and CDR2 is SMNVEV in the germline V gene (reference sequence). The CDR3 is CASSFQGGGAYEQYF. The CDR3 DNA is TGTGCCAGCAGTTTTCAGGGCGGGGGGGCCTACGAGCAGTACTTC.

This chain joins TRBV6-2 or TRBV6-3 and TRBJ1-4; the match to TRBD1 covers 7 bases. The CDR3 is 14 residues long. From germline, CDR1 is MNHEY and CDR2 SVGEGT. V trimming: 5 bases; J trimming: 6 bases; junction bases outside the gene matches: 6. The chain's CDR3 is CASSRGTEDEKLFF. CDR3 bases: TGTGCCAGCAGTCGAGGGACAGAGGATGAAAAACTGTTTTTT.

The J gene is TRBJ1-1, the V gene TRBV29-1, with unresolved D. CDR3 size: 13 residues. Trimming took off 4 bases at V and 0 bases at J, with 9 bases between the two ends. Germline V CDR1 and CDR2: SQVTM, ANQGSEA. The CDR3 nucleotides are TGCAGCGTTGTCCGGCGGCTGAACACTGAAGCTTTCTTT. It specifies CSVVRRLNTEAFF.

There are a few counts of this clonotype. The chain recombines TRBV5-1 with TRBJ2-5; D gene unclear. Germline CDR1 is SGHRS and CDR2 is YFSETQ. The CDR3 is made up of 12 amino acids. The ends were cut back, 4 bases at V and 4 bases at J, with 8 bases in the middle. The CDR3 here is CASSQFGETQYF. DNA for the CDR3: TGCGCCAGCAGCCAATTTGGAGAGACCCAGTACTTC. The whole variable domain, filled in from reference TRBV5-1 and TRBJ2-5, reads KAGVTQTPRYLIKTRGQQVTLSCSPISGHRSVSWYQQTPGQGLQFLFEYFSETQRNKGNFPGRFSGRQFSNSRSEMNVSTLELGDSALYLCASSQFGETQYFGPGTRLLVL.

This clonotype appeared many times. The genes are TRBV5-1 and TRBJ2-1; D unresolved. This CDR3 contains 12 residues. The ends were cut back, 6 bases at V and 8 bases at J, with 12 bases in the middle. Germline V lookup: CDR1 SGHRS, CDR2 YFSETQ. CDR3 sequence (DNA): TGCGCCAGCACATCTTCTCTCCATGAGCAGTTCTTC. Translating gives CASTSSLHEQFF.

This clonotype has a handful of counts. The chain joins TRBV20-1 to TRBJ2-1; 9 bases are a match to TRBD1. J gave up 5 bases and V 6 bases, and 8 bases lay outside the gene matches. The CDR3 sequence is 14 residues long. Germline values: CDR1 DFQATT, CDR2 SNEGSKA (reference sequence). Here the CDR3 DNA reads TGCAGTGCGGATCCCGGGACAGGGAACAATGAGCAGTTCTTC. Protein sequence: CSADPGTGNNEQFF.

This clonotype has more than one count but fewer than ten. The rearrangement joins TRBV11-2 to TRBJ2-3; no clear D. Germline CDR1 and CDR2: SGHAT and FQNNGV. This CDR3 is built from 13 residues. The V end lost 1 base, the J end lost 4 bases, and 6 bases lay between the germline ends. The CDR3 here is CASSLVVADTQYF. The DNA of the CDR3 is TGTGCCAGCAGCTTAGTGGTGGCAGATACGCAGTATTTT.

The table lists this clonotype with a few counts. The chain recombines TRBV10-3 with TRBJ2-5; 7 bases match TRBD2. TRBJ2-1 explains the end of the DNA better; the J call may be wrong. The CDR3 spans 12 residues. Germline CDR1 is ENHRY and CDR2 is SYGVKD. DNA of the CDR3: TGTGCCATCAGGGGACTATACAATGAGCAGTTCTTC. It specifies CAIRGLYNEQFF.

The CDR3 nucleotides are TGTGCCAGCTTACAAGACAGGGGGAGGGGAGAGACCCAGTACTTC. Its translation: CASLQDRGRGETQYF. This chain joins TRBV2 and TRBJ2-5, with 9 bases aligning to TRBD1. There are 15 residues in the CDR3. Germline V lookup: CDR1 SNHLY, CDR2 FYNNEI. The V gene end was trimmed by 8 bases and the J gene end by 4 bases; junction bases not matched to a gene: 11. Full variable domain (missing parts from reference TRBV2 and TRBJ2-5): EPEVTQTPSHQVTQMGQEVILRCVPISNHLYFYWYRQILGQKVEFLVSFYNNEISEKSEIFDDQFSVERPDGSNFTLKIRSTKLEDSAMYFCASLQDRGRGETQYFGPGTRLLVL.

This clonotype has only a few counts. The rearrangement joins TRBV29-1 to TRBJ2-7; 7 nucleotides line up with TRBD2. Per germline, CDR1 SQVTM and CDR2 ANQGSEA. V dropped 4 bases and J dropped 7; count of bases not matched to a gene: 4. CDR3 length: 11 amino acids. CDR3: CSVGGGDEQYF. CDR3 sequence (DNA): TGCAGCGTTGGGGGGGGAGATGAGCAGTACTTC.

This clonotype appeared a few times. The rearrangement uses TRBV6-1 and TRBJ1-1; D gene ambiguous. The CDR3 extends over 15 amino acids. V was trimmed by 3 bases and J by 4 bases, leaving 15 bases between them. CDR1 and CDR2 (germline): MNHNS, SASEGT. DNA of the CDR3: TGTGCCAGCAGTGAGTTTCGGGAGATGAGCACTGAAGCTTTCTTT. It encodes CASSEFREMSTEAFF.

CDR3 sequence reads: CASSTPGGETQYF. In DNA form, the CDR3 reads TGTGCCAGCAGTACGCCGGGAGGGGAGACCCAGTACTTC. This sequence joins TRBV12-3 or TRBV12-4 and TRBJ2-5; TRBD2 aligns across 8 bases. The CDR3 is 13 residues long. The V gene end was trimmed by 5 bases and the J gene end by 5 bases; junction bases not matched to a gene: 4.

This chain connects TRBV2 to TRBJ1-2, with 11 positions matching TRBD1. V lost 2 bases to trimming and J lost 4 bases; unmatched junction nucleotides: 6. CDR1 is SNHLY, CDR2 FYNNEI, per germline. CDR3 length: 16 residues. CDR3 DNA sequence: TGTGCCAGCAGTGAAAGTAGGGACAGGGGGACCTATGGCTACACCTTC. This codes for CASSESRDRGTYGYTF. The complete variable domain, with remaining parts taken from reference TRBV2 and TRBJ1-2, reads EPEVTQTPSHQVTQMGQEVILRCVPISNHLYFYWYRQILGQKVEFLVSFYNNEISEKSEIFDDQFSVERPDGSNFTLKIRSTKLEDSAMYFCASSESRDRGTYGYTFGSGTRLTVV.

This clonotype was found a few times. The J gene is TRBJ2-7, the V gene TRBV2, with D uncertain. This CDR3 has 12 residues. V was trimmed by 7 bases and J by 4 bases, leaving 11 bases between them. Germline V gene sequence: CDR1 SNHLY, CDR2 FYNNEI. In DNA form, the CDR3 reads TGTGCCAGCACCCTGAACATGTACGAGCAGTACTTC. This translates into CASTLNMYEQYF. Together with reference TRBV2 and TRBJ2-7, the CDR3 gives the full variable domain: EPEVTQTPSHQVTQMGQEVILRCVPISNHLYFYWYRQILGQKVEFLVSFYNNEISEKSEIFDDQFSVERPDGSNFTLKIRSTKLEDSAMYFCASTLNMYEQYFGPGTRLTVT.